The 21 T cell receptor beta chains reported below all come from one sample, sequenced in a study of CD8+CD57+ T cells in acquired aplastic anemia. Profiling of TCR beta VDJ combinations and CDR3 sequences used genomic DNA as template. MiXCR was run by TCRdb on the reads, yielding one entry per CDR3 protein. The data hold about 160,000 distinct CDR3 sequences, with about two thirds observed a single time. CD8+CD57+ cell expansion, shown by flow cytometry, had occurred in the patients selected for sequencing. The sequencing sample was made of sorted CD4+, CD8+, or CD8+CD57+ T cells (not recorded which) from PBMCs. The receptors derive from a human donor with aplastic anemia.

This clonotype was detected once. The chain links TRBV6-1 to TRBJ1-4, with 9 bases matching TRBD1. The germline CDR1 and CDR2 sequences are MNHNS and SASEGT. Trimming cost V 5 bases and J 8 bases; bases outside gene matches: 3. The CDR3 extends over 13 amino acids. The CDR3, as DNA: TGTGCCAGCAGTTACGACAGGGGGGAAAAACTGTTTTTT. It yields the protein CASSYDRGEKLFF.

Many counts were recorded for this clonotype. This chain joins TRBV19 and TRBJ2-7; 7 nucleotides match TRBD2. CDR1 and CDR2 (germline): LNHDA, SQIVND (reference sequence). J was trimmed by 1 base and V by 6 bases; bases with no gene match: 9. There are 15 residues in the CDR3. CDR3 residues: CASSPAGGISYEQYF. The CDR3 bases are TGTGCCAGTAGCCCAGCCGGGGGGATTTCCTACGAGCAGTACTTC. Filled out from reference TRBV19 and TRBJ2-7, the complete variable domain reads DGGITQSPKYLFRKEGQNVTLSCEQNLNHDAMYWYRQDPGQGLRLIYYSQIVNDFQKGDIAEGYSVSREKKESFPLTVTSAQKNPTAFYLCASSPAGGISYEQYFGPGTRLTVT.

The J gene is TRBJ2-7, the V gene TRBV20-1; 9 nucleotides align to TRBD2. Germline loops: CDR1 DFQATT, CDR2 SNEGSKA (reference sequence). J lost 3 bases, V lost 1 base, and 4 bases had no gene match. This CDR3 is 14 amino acids long. The CDR3 here is CSARGTSDLYEQYF. The CDR3 nucleotides are TGCAGTGCTAGAGGGACTAGCGACCTCTACGAGCAGTACTTC.

V and J are TRBV29-1 and TRBJ2-5; no definite D call. The CDR3 runs to 13 residues. CDR1 SQVTM and CDR2 ANQGSEA come from the germline V gene. Trimming stripped 1 base from V and 4 bases from J, with 10 bases between. In DNA form, the CDR3 reads TGCAGCGTTGAAGGGCTCAGTCGAGAGACCCAGTACTTC. This encodes CSVEGLSRETQYF. The full variable domain, with the rest looked up from reference TRBV29-1 and TRBJ2-5, is SAVISQKPSRDICQRGTSLTIQCQVDSQVTMMFWYRQQPGQSLTLIATANQGSEATYESGFVIDKFPISRPNLTFSTLTVSNMSPEDSSIYLCSVEGLSRETQYFGPGTRLLVL.

This clonotype was observed once. The chain has TRBV10-2 and TRBJ1-1; D uncertain. V was shortened by 2 bases and J by 1 base, with 5 bases between the two germline ends. CDR3 length equals 13 residues. The germline V gene encodes CDR1 WSHSY and CDR2 SAAADI. CDR3 nucleotide sequence: TGCGCCAGCAGTGAGAGGAAGAACACTGAAGCTTTCTTT. It specifies CASSERKNTEAFF.

Note on this clonotype: A read error may account for a junction end that differs from germline. V gene TRBV7-2 combines with J gene TRBJ2-3; D is unclear. CDR1 and CDR2 (germline): SGHTA, FQGNSA. The CDR3 is 12 residues long. The CDR3, as DNA: TGTGCCAGCAGCAAAGAGCCAGATGCGCAGTATTTT. This sequence encodes CASSKEPDAQYF.

This clonotype came up once. The genes are TRBV5-1 and TRBJ1-4; weak D call: TRBD1 (5 bases). V dropped 6 bases and J dropped 4 bases, with 16 bases sitting between them. This CDR3 has 15 amino acids. The germline V gene has CDR1 SGHRS and CDR2 YFSETQ. This CDR3 is CASTDGGNLNEKLFF. CDR3 sequence (DNA): TGCGCCAGCACGGACGGGGGGAACCTTAATGAAAAACTGTTTTTT.

In regard to this clonotype: Because it lacks the conserved phenylalanine or tryptophan at the end, this CDR3 is likely a read error. This chain uses TRBV29-1 with TRBJ2-3; D ambiguous. The CDR3 spans 12 residues. V gave up 4 bases and J gave up 7 bases, with 12 bases separating them. Germline V gene data show CDR1 as SQVTM and CDR2 as ANQGSEA. The CDR3 is CSVVGLRNTQYL. DNA for the CDR3: TGCAGCGTTGTCGGCCTCAGGAATACGCAGTATCTT.

The V call is TRBV7-9, the J call TRBJ2-3, with 8 positions matching TRBD2. The CDR3 loop spans 15 amino acids. Looked up from germline, CDR1 is SEHNR and CDR2 is FQNEAQ (reference sequence). The ends lost 5 bases at V and 0 bases at J; junction bases unmatched: 4. The CDR3 DNA is TGTGCCAGCAGCACCACTAGCGGTAGCACAGATACGCAGTATTTT. This gives the protein CASSTTSGSTDTQYF.

The chain links TRBV20-1 to TRBJ2-7; TRBD2 agrees at 14 bases. V lost 3 bases, J lost 7 bases, and 5 bases stayed unmatched. Germline loops: CDR1 DFQATT, CDR2 SNEGSKA (reference sequence). The CDR3 is 14 residues long. CDR3 region: CSARTSGRVREQYF. CDR3 DNA: TGCAGTGCTAGGACTAGCGGGAGGGTTCGGGAGCAGTACTTC.

This clonotype has a single count. It may be a read error: a sequence one base away is much more abundant. The V and J genes are TRBV6-4 and TRBJ1-1; D may be TRBD1 (5 bases). V shed 4 bases and J shed 4 bases, with 10 bases lying between them. This CDR3 has 13 residues. Germline CDR1 MRHNA, CDR2 SNTAGT. CDR3 nucleotide sequence: TGTGCCAGCAGTGCCAGGGAGAGCACTGAAGCTTTCTTT. As protein: CASSARESTEAFF.

The genes are TRBV5-6 and TRBJ1-2; 9 bases fit TRBD1. In germline, CDR1 is SGHDT, CDR2 YYEEEE. The trim removed 3 bases at V and 6 bases at J, leaving 6 bases unmatched. The CDR3 has 14 amino acids. CDR3 bases: TGTGCCAGCAGCTCAGGACAGGGGAGGGATGGCTACACCTTC. It is translated as CASSSGQGRDGYTF.

This chain uses TRBV7-6 with TRBJ2-7, with 13 bases lining up with TRBD2. This CDR3 has 14 amino acids. The germline V gene has CDR1 SGHVS and CDR2 FNYEAQ. V was clipped by 5 bases and J by 9 bases; unmatched bases: 7. The CDR3 coding sequence is TGTGCCAGCAGCCCCAGGACTAGCGGGGGTTGGCAGTACTTC. Protein product: CASSPRTSGGWQYF.

This clonotype was detected once. The chain joins TRBV7-9 to TRBJ1-1; D possibly corresponds to TRBD1 (5 bases). The CDR3 loop spans 15 amino acids. Germline-derived CDR1 and CDR2 are SEHNR and FQNEAQ (reference sequence). V was trimmed by 5 bases and J by 5 bases, leaving 18 bases between them. The CDR3 DNA reads TGTGCCAGCAGCCAGGCGGGACGGGCGATTACTGAAGCTTTCTTT. It translates to CASSQAGRAITEAFF.

The J gene is TRBJ2-3, the V gene TRBV15; the D gene could be TRBD1 or TRBD2 (6 bases each). The CDR3 consists of 16 residues. Per germline, CDR1 LNHNV and CDR2 YYDKDF (reference sequence). V lost 4 bases and J lost 1, with 15 bases in between. CDR3 DNA: TGTGCCACCAGCAAAGGGGGGAGTGGTGGCACAGATACGCAGTATTTT. It encodes CATSKGGSGGTDTQYF.

This chain uses TRBV13 with TRBJ2-7; TRBD1 matches at 10 bases. CDR1 is PRHDT, CDR2 FYEKMQ, per germline (reference sequence). The CDR3 consists of 15 residues. V lost 5 bases and J lost 6; bases outside the gene matches: 10. DNA for the CDR3: TGTGCCAGCAGCGTGACCGGGACAGGGGAGTTCGAGCAGTACTTC. As protein: CASSVTGTGEFEQYF. The full variable domain, with the rest looked up from reference TRBV13 and TRBJ2-7, is AAGVIQSPRHLIKEKRETATLKCYPIPRHDTVYWYQQGPGQDPQFLISFYEKMQSDKGSIPDRFSAQQFSDYHSELNMSSLELGDSALYFCASSVTGTGEFEQYFGPGTRLTVT.

The chain recombines TRBV29-1 with TRBJ2-7; weak D call: TRBD1 (6 bases). Trimming removed 6 bases at V and 3 bases at J, with 18 bases between. The CDR3 has 14 amino acids. Germline V gives CDR1 SQVTM, CDR2 ANQGSEA. The CDR3 here is CSVGARGSYYEQYF. The CDR3 bases are TGCAGCGTCGGAGCCAGGGGATCTTACTACGAGCAGTACTTC.

For the CDR3, the DNA is TGTGCCAGCAGTGGAAGCTTACAGGTATCTGGCTACACCTTC. It encodes CASSGSLQVSGYTF. V gene TRBV2 combines with J gene TRBJ1-2; possibly TRBD1 for D (5 bases). CDR1 and CDR2 from the germline V gene are SNHLY and FYNNEI. V lost 4 bases, J lost 7 bases, and 16 bases lay in between. The CDR3 is 14 amino acids.

The chain recombines TRBV29-1 with TRBJ2-5; TRBD2 matches 9 bases. Trimming removed 4 bases from V and 5 bases from J; junction bases left unmatched: 5. The germline CDR1 and CDR2 sequences are SQVTM and ANQGSEA. This CDR3 is 13 amino acids long. The CDR3 spells CSVGAGTSETQYF. As DNA, the CDR3 is TGCAGCGTTGGAGCCGGGACTAGCGAGACCCAGTACTTC. Full variable domain (outside the CDR3, taken from reference TRBV29-1 and TRBJ2-5): SAVISQKPSRDICQRGTSLTIQCQVDSQVTMMFWYRQQPGQSLTLIATANQGSEATYESGFVIDKFPISRPNLTFSTLTVSNMSPEDSSIYLCSVGAGTSETQYFGPGTRLLVL.

This clonotype was observed once. J is TRBJ2-7 and V is TRBV4-2; possibly TRBD2 for D (6 bases). Trimming removed 0 bases from V and 7 bases from J, with 10 bases in between. CDR1 and CDR2 (germline): LGHNA, YNFKEQ. CDR3 length: 13 residues. The CDR3, as DNA: TGTGCCAGCAGCCAAGAGGCGGGGCGGGAGCAGTACTTC. Translated: CASSQEAGREQYF.

The gene calls are TRBV19 and TRBJ2-3; the D is unclear. The V gene lost 5 bases and the J gene lost 1 base, with 16 bases spanning the gap. This CDR3 spans 16 amino acids. Germline CDR1 reads LNHDA; CDR2 reads SQIVND (reference sequence). The CDR3, as DNA: TGTGCCAGTAGTCTCAGACCGACTGGAGGCACAGATACGCAGTATTTT. Its protein product is CASSLRPTGGTDTQYF.